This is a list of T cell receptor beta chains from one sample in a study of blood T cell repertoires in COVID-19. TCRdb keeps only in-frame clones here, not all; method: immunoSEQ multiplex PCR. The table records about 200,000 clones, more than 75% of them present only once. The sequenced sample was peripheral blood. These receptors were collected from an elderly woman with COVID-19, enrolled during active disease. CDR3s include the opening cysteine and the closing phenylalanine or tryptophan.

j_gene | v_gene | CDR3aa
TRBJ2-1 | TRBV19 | CASSIEGYYNEQFF
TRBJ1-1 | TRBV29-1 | CSVEDQQLGTEAFF
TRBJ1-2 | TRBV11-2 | CASSTWTGDKHYTF
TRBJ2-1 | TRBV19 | CASSIVTGRNEQFF
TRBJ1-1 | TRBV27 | CASSLGARQGNTEAFF
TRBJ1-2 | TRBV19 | CASSISAGGSYGYTF
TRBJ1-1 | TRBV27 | CASSSWGTGRTEAFF
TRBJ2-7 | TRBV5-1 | CASSSITSGASEQYF
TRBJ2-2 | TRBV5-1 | CASSLALAGTGELFF
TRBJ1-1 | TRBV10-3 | CAITTLASGGEAFF
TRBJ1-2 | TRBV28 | CAVEGRNYGYTF
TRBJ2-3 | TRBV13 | CASKIWADYTDTQYF
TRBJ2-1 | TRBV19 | CASSGTGNYNEQFF
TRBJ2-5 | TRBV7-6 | CASRPAGVETQYF
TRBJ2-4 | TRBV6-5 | CASSLGGLGKNIQYF
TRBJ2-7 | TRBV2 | CASAGSLYEQYF
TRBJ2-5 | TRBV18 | CASSPGLAEETQYF
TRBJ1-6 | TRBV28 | CASSLGRANSPLHF
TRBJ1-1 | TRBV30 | CAWSERYMDTEAFF
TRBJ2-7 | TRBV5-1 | CASSNYITYEQYF
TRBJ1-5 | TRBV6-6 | CASSYRQDYQPQHF
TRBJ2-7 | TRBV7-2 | CASSFNSDSYEQYF
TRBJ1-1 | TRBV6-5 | CASRNRGRPNTEAFF
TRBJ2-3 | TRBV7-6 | CASSPGSGDPTDTQYF
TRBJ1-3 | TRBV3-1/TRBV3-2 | CASSPFPGQSGNTIYF
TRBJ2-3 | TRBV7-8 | CASSRGLAGVTDTQYF
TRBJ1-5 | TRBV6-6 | CASSYGGRVGDQPQHF